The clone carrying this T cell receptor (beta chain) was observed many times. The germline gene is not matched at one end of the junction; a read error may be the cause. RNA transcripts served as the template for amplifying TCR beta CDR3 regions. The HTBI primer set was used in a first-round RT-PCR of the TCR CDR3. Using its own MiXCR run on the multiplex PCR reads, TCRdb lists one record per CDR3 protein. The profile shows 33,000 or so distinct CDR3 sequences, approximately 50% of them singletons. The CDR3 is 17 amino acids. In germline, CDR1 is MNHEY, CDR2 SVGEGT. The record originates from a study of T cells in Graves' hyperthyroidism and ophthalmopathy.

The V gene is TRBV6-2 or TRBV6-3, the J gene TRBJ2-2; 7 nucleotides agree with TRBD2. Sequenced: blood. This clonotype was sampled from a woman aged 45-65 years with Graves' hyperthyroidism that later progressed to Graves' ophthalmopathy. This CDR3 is CASSYLGWEGLTGELFF. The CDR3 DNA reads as TGTGCCAGCAGCTACTTAGGATGGGAGGGCCTTACCGGGGAGCTGTTTTTT.